This TCR beta chain is drawn from a study of T cells in Graves' hyperthyroidism and ophthalmopathy. Study information: Blood from the periphery was taken at initial diagnosis, before any treatment.

Amplification yielded TCR beta CDR3 regions, with RNA transcripts as the source. First-round RT-PCR with HTBI primers amplified the TCR CDR3 region. Via MiXCR, TCRdb re-called the multiplex PCR reads, giving one row per CDR3 protein. Counted here are about 300,000 distinct CDR3 sequences, about 14% occurring once; the ten biggest clones make up 6% to 8%. The V end was cut by 0 bases, the J end by 6 bases, with 11 bases between. The CDR3 is made up of 14 amino acids. CDR1 SGHRS and CDR2 YFSETQ come from the germline V gene. This clonotype was counted many times. Newly diagnosed hyperthyroidism patients aged 18 to 65 years had disease lasting under 2 months. Clinicians diagnosed patients from clinical symptoms, serum thyroxine and TRAb, thyroid ultrasound and orbital computed tomography. Using 9.5 to 10 ml of fresh peripheral blood, PBMCs were prepared.

Source material: blood. The chain is built from TRBV5-1 and TRBJ2-3; D unclear. The clonotype originates from a woman under 40 with Graves' hyperthyroidism that later progressed to Graves' ophthalmopathy. In DNA, the CDR3 is TGCGCCAGCAGCTTGGAGGACCCAGCGGATACGCAGTATTTT. It specifies CASSLEDPADTQYF. Looking up the rest from reference TRBV5-1 and TRBJ2-3 gives the full variable domain: KAGVTQTPRYLIKTRGQQVTLSCSPISGHRSVSWYQQTPGQGLQFLFEYFSETQRNKGNFPGRFSGRQFSNSRSEMNVSTLELGDSALYLCASSLEDPADTQYFGPGTRLTVL.